The 23 T cell receptor beta chains below come from one sample, sequenced in a study of OX40 agonist ivuxolimab in advanced cancers. The protocol used for the library was the immunoSEQ multiplex PCR assay. TCRdb's version of the immuneACCESS table is confined to in-frame rearrangements and falls short of the full clone set. An unresolved V gene accounts for under half of the shortfall where checked; the remainder is of unknown origin. The sample has about 53,000 clones on record, 85% to 90% of them singletons. The ten largest clones capture approximately 11% of the sample. The sample in question was CD4+ or CD8+ T cells sorted from blood, obtained in a trial of the OX40 agonist ivuxolimab. All receptors come from an adult with an advanced solid tumor such as melanoma, head and neck, liver or kidney cancer.

The V and J genes are TRBV11-2 and TRBJ2-2; possibly TRBD2 for D (6 bases). V gave up 5 bases and J gave up 6 bases, with 10 bases separating them. Germline CDR1 SGHAT, CDR2 FQNNGV. The CDR3 has 13 residues. CDR3 bases: TGTGCCAGCAGCCAGACTAGTTCCGGGGAGCTGTTTTTT. This encodes CASSQTSSGELFF.

Comment on this clone: At one of its ends the junction is not consistent with the germline gene, which may arise from a read error. This chain connects TRBV2 to TRBJ1-5; D not certain. The CDR3 consists of 11 residues. Germline CDR1 SNHLY, CDR2 FYNNEI. In DNA, the CDR3 is TGTGCCAGCGGCTACAATCAGCCCCAGCATTTC. The encoded protein is CASGYNQPQHF.

The chain couples TRBV10-3 to TRBJ2-7, with 13 bases that match TRBD2. Losses at the gene ends were 3 bases for V and 2 bases for J; bases not matched to a gene: 4. The CDR3 length is 16 residues. Per the germline V gene, CDR1 is ENHRY and CDR2 is SYGVKD. CDR3 amino acids: CAISDRTSGSAYEQYF. The CDR3 DNA reads TGTGCCATCAGTGACCGGACTAGCGGGAGTGCCTACGAGCAGTACTTC.

This chain links TRBV5-4 with TRBJ2-3; 10 positions agree with TRBD1. This CDR3 contains 13 residues. Trimming removed 5 bases from V and 4 bases from J; junction bases left unmatched: 1. From germline, CDR1 is SGHNT and CDR2 YYREEE (reference sequence). The CDR3 reads CASRGQGADTQYF. DNA for the CDR3: TGTGCCAGCAGAGGACAGGGGGCAGATACGCAGTATTTT.

V usage is TRBV14 and J usage is TRBJ1-6; D is unresolved. Per the germline V gene, CDR1 is SGHDN and CDR2 is FVKESK. This CDR3 is built from 13 residues. V lost 8 bases, J lost 3 bases, and 8 bases lay in between. In DNA, the CDR3 is TGTGCCAGCGCGAGAGACTATAATTCACCCCTCCACTTT. This codes for CASARDYNSPLHF.

The J gene is TRBJ1-1, the V gene TRBV18, with D possibly being TRBD1 (6 bases). Trimming removed 0 bases from V and 2 bases from J, with 10 bases in between. From germline, CDR1 is KGHSH and CDR2 LQKENI. This CDR3 is 15 amino acids long. CDR3 in DNA: TGTGCCAGCTCACCACCCATGGGGGCTAACACTGAAGCTTTCTTT. It is translated as CASSPPMGANTEAFF.

This clone appeared once. The V and J genes are TRBV19 and TRBJ2-3; 8 bases line up with TRBD2. The CDR3 has 15 residues. V lost 3 bases and J lost 5; bases outside the gene matches: 7. Germline values: CDR1 LNHDA, CDR2 SQIVND (reference sequence). CDR3 residues: CASSMAAGGLDTQYF. Written as DNA, the CDR3 is TGTGCCAGTAGTATGGCCGCGGGGGGACTAGATACGCAGTATTTT. The full variable domain, completed using reference TRBV19 and TRBJ2-3, is DGGITQSPKYLFRKEGQNVTLSCEQNLNHDAMYWYRQDPGQGLRLIYYSQIVNDFQKGDIAEGYSVSREKKESFPLTVTSAQKNPTAFYLCASSMAAGGLDTQYFGPGTRLTVL.

The chain recombines TRBV5-1 with TRBJ1-1; D might be TRBD1 (5 bases). The CDR3 sequence is 15 residues long. Germline V gene data show CDR1 as SGHRS and CDR2 as YFSETQ. V lost 0 bases, J lost 4 bases, and 13 bases lay in between. Here the CDR3 reads CASSLDGREGTEAFF. The CDR3 nucleotides read TGCGCCAGCAGCTTGGACGGCAGGGAAGGCACTGAAGCTTTCTTT.

The rearrangement uses TRBV19 and TRBJ2-7; 8 nucleotides line up with TRBD2. V lost 1 base, J lost 4 bases, and 3 bases stayed unmatched. The CDR3 sequence is 14 residues long. From germline, CDR1 is LNHDA and CDR2 SQIVND (reference sequence). The chain's CDR3 is CASSIAGGPYEQYF. DNA for the CDR3: TGTGCCAGTAGTATAGCGGGAGGGCCGTACGAGCAGTACTTC. Drawing the rest from reference TRBV19 and TRBJ2-7, the complete variable domain is DGGITQSPKYLFRKEGQNVTLSCEQNLNHDAMYWYRQDPGQGLRLIYYSQIVNDFQKGDIAEGYSVSREKKESFPLTVTSAQKNPTAFYLCASSIAGGPYEQYFGPGTRLTVT.

The J gene is TRBJ2-2, the V gene TRBV6-1; TRBD1 matches at 10 bases. V shed 7 bases and J 9 bases; nucleotides not matched to a gene: 11. Germline V gene lookup returns CDR1 MNHNS and CDR2 SASEGT. The length of the CDR3 is 15 residues. The CDR3, as DNA: TGTGCCAGCATTGCAGACAGGGGGCTGTATAGGGAGCTGTTTTTT. Translation: CASIADRGLYRELFF.

The gene calls are TRBV19 and TRBJ1-5; weak D call: TRBD1 (5 bases). CDR3 length: 15 amino acids. Germline V CDR1 and CDR2: LNHDA, SQIVND (reference sequence). The germline V and J ends were trimmed by 6 bases and 1 base, with 13 bases remaining between them. CDR3 bases: TGTGCCAGTAGCCCAGGGAGCGGGAGCAATCAGCCCCAGCATTTT. This codes for CASSPGSGSNQPQHF.

The genes are TRBV2 and TRBJ1-4; no clear D. The CDR3 is 14 amino acids. The V end lost 6 bases, the J end lost 0 bases, and 8 bases lay between the germline ends. CDR1 SNHLY and CDR2 FYNNEI come from the germline V gene. CDR3 sequence reads: CASRKQSTNEKLFF. The CDR3 region has the DNA TGTGCCAGCAGAAAACAATCAACTAATGAAAAACTGTTTTTT.

The rearrangement links TRBV19 to TRBJ2-3; maybe TRBD2 (6 bases). The CDR3 runs to 14 residues. From germline, CDR1 is LNHDA and CDR2 SQIVND (reference sequence). The germline V and J ends were trimmed by 1 base and 3 bases, with 8 bases remaining between them. The CDR3 is CASSIVGLTDTQYF. The CDR3 nucleotides are TGTGCCAGTAGTATAGTGGGACTTACAGATACGCAGTATTTT.

Only one count was recorded for this clone. DNA for the CDR3: TGTGCCAGCAGCTCCGACAGGGGGGGAAGTCAGCCCCAGCATTTT. Translating gives CASSSDRGGSQPQHF. The chain uses TRBV6-5 and TRBJ1-5; TRBD1 matches at 9 bases. Losses at the gene ends were 6 bases for V and 6 bases for J; bases not matched to a gene: 9. CDR3 size: 15 residues. CDR1 is MNHEY, CDR2 SVGAGI, per germline.

The V call is TRBV2, the J call TRBJ1-5; 7 bases agree with TRBD1. Losses at the gene ends were 6 bases for V and 2 bases for J; bases not matched to a gene: 4. The germline V gene encodes CDR1 SNHLY and CDR2 FYNNEI. The CDR3 runs to 14 residues. The CDR3 protein is CASRDTGGNQPQHF. The CDR3 DNA reads TGTGCCAGCAGGGATACAGGGGGCAATCAGCCCCAGCATTTT.

The V call is TRBV10-1, the J call TRBJ2-1, with D uncertain. V lost 3 bases and J 8 bases, leaving 14 bases between the germline ends. In germline, CDR1 is WNHNN, CDR2 SYGVQD (reference sequence). This CDR3 is built from 14 residues. The DNA of the CDR3 is TGCGCCAGCAGTGACCCGGCACTACCGTATGAGCAGTTCTTC. The encoded protein is CASSDPALPYEQFF.

The J gene is TRBJ1-2, the V gene TRBV18; D remains unclear. This CDR3 contains 14 residues. Trimming cost V 2 bases and J 4 bases, with 11 bases left between them. Germline V CDR1 and CDR2: KGHSH, LQKENI. DNA for the CDR3: TGTGCCAGCTCACCAGAGGCAGGCTCCTATGGCTACACCTTC. Translating it yields CASSPEAGSYGYTF.

The rearrangement links TRBV7-3 to TRBJ2-2; TRBD2 matches at 7 bases. Germline CDR1 is SGHTA and CDR2 is FQGTGA. This CDR3 has 17 amino acids. J gave up 2 bases and V 4 bases, and 10 bases lay outside the gene matches. The CDR3 sequence: CASSSSPTSANTGELFF. The CDR3 bases are TGTGCCAGCAGCTCCTCCCCCACTAGCGCTAACACCGGGGAGCTGTTTTTT.

CDR3 residues: CASSLFQGGGAGYTF. CDR3 DNA: TGTGCCAGCAGTTTATTTCAGGGAGGGGGCGCTGGCTACACCTTC. The V and J genes are TRBV28 and TRBJ1-2, with 7 nucleotides matching TRBD1. The CDR3 covers 15 residues. V trimming: 1 base; J trimming: 7 bases; junction bases outside the gene matches: 9. The germline gives CDR1 MDHEN, CDR2 SYDVKM.

This clone was seen a single time. The chain is built from TRBV28 and TRBJ1-1; D is undetermined. This CDR3 region has 12 residues. Germline V CDR1 and CDR2: MDHEN, SYDVKM. V was clipped by 3 bases and J by 6 bases, with 8 bases between them. The CDR3, as DNA: TGTGCCAGCAGTTTTTTTCCCCCTGAAGCTTTCTTT. Translation: CASSFFPPEAFF.

The V and J genes are TRBV2 and TRBJ1-3, with D perhaps TRBD1 (5 bases). The CDR3 contains 14 residues. V was pared by 5 bases and J by 4 bases, with 12 bases between. Germline V gives CDR1 SNHLY, CDR2 FYNNEI. The CDR3 here is CASSKEGSGNTIYF. CDR3 coding DNA: TGTGCCAGCAGTAAGGAGGGGAGCGGAAACACCATATATTTT.

This clone was seen only once. This chain links TRBV5-4 with TRBJ1-2, with a possible D match to TRBD1 (6 bases). Germline assignment: CDR1 SGHNT and CDR2 YYREEE (reference sequence). With 4 bases removed from V and 5 bases from J, the gap between germline ends came to 18 bases. This CDR3 has 15 residues. CDR3 amino acids: CASSASPTGLYGYTF. In DNA, the CDR3 is TGTGCCAGCAGCGCCTCCCCGACAGGTCTTTATGGCTACACCTTC.

The gene calls are TRBV5-1 and TRBJ1-1; TRBD1 might be the D (6 bases). Trimming cost V 4 bases and J 1 base, with 11 bases left between them. The CDR3 loop spans 14 amino acids. Germline assignment: CDR1 SGHRS and CDR2 YFSETQ. The CDR3 nucleotides are TGCGCCAGCAGCCGTCCGACAGGGAACACTGAAGCTTTCTTT. Amino acids: CASSRPTGNTEAFF.